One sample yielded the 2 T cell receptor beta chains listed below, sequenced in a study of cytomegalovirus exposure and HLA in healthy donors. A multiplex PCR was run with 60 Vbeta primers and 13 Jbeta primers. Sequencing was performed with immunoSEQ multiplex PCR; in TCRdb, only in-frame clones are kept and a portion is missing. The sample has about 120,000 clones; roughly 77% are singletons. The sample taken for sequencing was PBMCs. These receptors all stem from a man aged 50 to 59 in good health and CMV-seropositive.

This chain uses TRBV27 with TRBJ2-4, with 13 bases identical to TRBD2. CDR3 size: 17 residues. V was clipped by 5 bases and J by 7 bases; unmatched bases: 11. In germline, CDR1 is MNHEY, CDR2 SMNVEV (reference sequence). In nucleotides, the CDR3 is TGTGCCAGCAGTCTGCGACTAGCGGGAGGTTCTGGGAACATTCAGTACTTC. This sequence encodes CASSLRLAGGSGNIQYF.

The CDR3 reads CASNIVAHREQFF. The CDR3 DNA reads TGTGCCAGCAATATCGTGGCCCATCGAGAGCAGTTCTTC. The rearrangement uses TRBV28 and TRBJ2-1; D is uncertain. The CDR3 is 13 residues long. V gave up 7 bases and J gave up 10 bases, with 17 bases separating them. CDR1 is MDHEN and CDR2 is SYDVKM in the germline V gene.